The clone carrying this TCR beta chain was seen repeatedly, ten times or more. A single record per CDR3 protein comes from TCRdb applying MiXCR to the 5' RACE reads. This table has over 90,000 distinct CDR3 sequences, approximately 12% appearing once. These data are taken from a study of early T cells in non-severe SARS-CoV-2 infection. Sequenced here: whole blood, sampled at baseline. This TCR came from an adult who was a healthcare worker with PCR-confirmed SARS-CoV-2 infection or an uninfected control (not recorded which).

In DNA form, the CDR3 reads TGTGCCAGCAGCTCCGTCGTGGAAGCTTTCTTT. It translates to CASSSVVEAFF. This chain uses TRBV7-9 with TRBJ1-1; no definite D call. The CDR3 length is 11 residues. Per germline, CDR1 SEHNR and CDR2 FQNEAQ (reference sequence). Trimming removed 4 bases from V and 8 bases from J, with 8 bases in between.